Each of the 14 T cell receptor beta chains below was sequenced from the same sample in a study of cytomegalovirus exposure and HLA in healthy donors. This PCR relied on a set of 60 Vbeta primers and 13 Jbeta primers. The protocol was immunoSEQ multiplex PCR, while the TCRdb copy is restricted to in-frame clones and leaves out a portion. The table includes 150,000 to 200,000 clones, under 85% detected once. The sequenced sample was PBMCs. The receptors derive from a male donor in good health and CMV-seronegative.

The J gene is TRBJ2-7, the V gene TRBV29-1, with D possibly matching TRBD1 (6 bases). The ends were cut back, 1 base at V and 6 bases at J, with 13 bases in the middle. CDR1 is SQVTM and CDR2 is ANQGSEA in the germline V gene. The CDR3 consists of 13 residues. DNA of the CDR3: TGCAGCGTTGAAGGTGCTACAGGGAGCGAGCAGTACTTC. It encodes CSVEGATGSEQYF.

The V and J genes are TRBV6-5 and TRBJ2-1; 10 bases align to TRBD2. The CDR3 spans 15 residues. The germline CDR1 and CDR2 sequences are MNHEY and SVGAGI. V shed 5 bases and J 6 bases; nucleotides not matched to a gene: 7. CDR3 DNA sequence: TGTGCCAGCAGTCGCTCGGGACTAGCGAGCAATGAGCAGTTCTTC. Translating it yields CASSRSGLASNEQFF.

This clone was observed a handful of times. The chain couples TRBV6-5 to TRBJ2-5; TRBD2 agrees at 9 bases. Trimming at V came to 10 bases and at J to 2 bases, leaving 11 bases not matched to a gene. This CDR3 has 15 residues. Germline V CDR1 and CDR2: MNHEY, SVGAGI. CDR3 sequence reads: CAIGRDSGGQETQYF. The CDR3 DNA reads as TGTGCCATCGGTCGGGATAGCGGGGGTCAAGAGACCCAGTACTTC.

This clone was counted once. The chain employs TRBV19 and TRBJ1-1, with 7 bases that match TRBD1. V shed 3 bases, J shed 0 bases, and the junction held 4 bases outside the gene matches. Germline V gives CDR1 LNHDA, CDR2 SQIVND (reference sequence). The CDR3 has 15 amino acids. As DNA, the CDR3 is TGTGCCAGTAGTATGGACAGGCGCATGAACACTGAAGCTTTCTTT. Translating it yields CASSMDRRMNTEAFF.

This clone came up a few times. V gene TRBV7-8 combines with J gene TRBJ1-6, with TRBD1 identical over 9 bases. V dropped 5 bases and J dropped 9; count of bases not matched to a gene: 5. Germline CDR1 and CDR2: SGHVS and FQNEAQ. The CDR3 covers 14 residues. This chain's CDR3 is CASSAGTGTSPLHF. The CDR3 DNA sequence: TGTGCCAGCAGCGCCGGGACAGGGACTTCACCCCTCCACTTT.

This sequence joins TRBV6-1 and TRBJ2-4; 9 positions match TRBD2. The CDR3 loop spans 15 amino acids. Germline values: CDR1 MNHNS, CDR2 SASEGT. Losses at the gene ends were 7 bases for V and 3 bases for J; bases not matched to a gene: 7. CDR3 nucleotides: TGTGCCAGCAATGGACGGACTAGCGTCAAAAACATTCAGTACTTC. Protein product: CASNGRTSVKNIQYF.

For this clone: Other nucleotide sequences from this sample produce the same CDR3. The V gene is TRBV6-1, the J gene TRBJ2-4; the match to TRBD1 covers 7 bases. The CDR3 is 16 amino acids. Germline trimming cut 2 bases from V and 8 bases from J; bases unmatched to any gene: 12. Per the germline V gene, CDR1 is MNHNS and CDR2 is SASEGT. CDR3 DNA: TGTGCCAGCAGTGAATTGGTAGGGACAGAAGTAGACATTCAGTACTTC. Its protein product is CASSELVGTEVDIQYF.

The chain links TRBV4-3 to TRBJ2-7; 7 bases fit TRBD2. V shed 0 bases, J shed 5 bases, and the junction held 7 bases outside the gene matches. Germline lookup yields CDR1 LGHNA and CDR2 YSLEER. The CDR3 is made up of 15 amino acids. In DNA, the CDR3 is TGCGCCAGCAGCCAAGATTCAAGCGGGAAAAACGAGCAGTACTTC. This gives the protein CASSQDSSGKNEQYF.

This clone is a singleton in its sample. The rearrangement links TRBV28 to TRBJ1-5; no clear D. Trimming pared 6 bases from V and 4 bases from J, leaving 16 bases between. The CDR3 extends over 15 amino acids. CDR1 is MDHEN and CDR2 is SYDVKM in the germline V gene. The CDR3 here is CASSHLSGVNQPQHF. As DNA, the CDR3 is TGTGCCAGCAGCCATCTTTCCGGGGTGAATCAGCCCCAGCATTTT.

The chain couples TRBV9 to TRBJ1-4; D is perhaps TRBD1 (6 bases). This CDR3 comprises 14 residues. V lost 5 bases and J 8 bases, leaving 16 bases between the germline ends. CDR1 and CDR2 (germline): SGDLS, YYNGEE. The CDR3 reads CASSGPDSQEKLFF. The CDR3 DNA reads TGTGCCAGCAGTGGCCCGGACAGCCAAGAAAAACTGTTTTTT.

This chain uses TRBV7-2 with TRBJ2-5; 7 bases agree with TRBD1. Trimming cost V 4 bases and J 3 bases; bases outside gene matches: 2. Germline V lookup: CDR1 SGHTA, CDR2 FQGNSA. CDR3 length: 13 amino acids. CDR3 DNA sequence: TGTGCCAGCAGCTACGGGACAGAAGAGACCCAGTACTTC. Amino acids: CASSYGTEETQYF. Drawing the rest from reference TRBV7-2 and TRBJ2-5, the complete variable domain is GAGVSQSPSNKVTEKGKDVELRCDPISGHTALYWYRQSLGQGLEFLIYFQGNSAPDKSGLPSDRFSAERTGGSVSTLTIQRTQQEDSAVYLCASSYGTEETQYFGPGTRLLVL.

Worth noting for this clone: The same CDR3 is also encoded by other DNA sequences in this sample. V usage is TRBV7-9 and J usage is TRBJ1-5; D gene unclear. Trimming took 1 base from V and 5 from J, leaving 6 bases between them. From germline, CDR1 is SEHNR and CDR2 FQNEAQ (reference sequence). The CDR3 loop spans 13 amino acids. The CDR3 DNA reads TGTGCCAGCAGCTTAGAAGGAGATCAGCCCCAGCATTTT. Amino acid sequence: CASSLEGDQPQHF. Based on the CDR3 plus reference TRBV7-9 and TRBJ1-5, the full variable domain is DTGVSQNPRHKITKRGQNVTFRCDPISEHNRLYWYRQTLGQGPEFLTYFQNEAQLEKSRLLSDRFSAERPKGSFSTLEIQRTEQGDSAMYLCASSLEGDQPQHFGDGTRLSIL.

This clone was counted only a few times. The V and J genes are TRBV6-1 and TRBJ2-3; 10 positions match TRBD2. The junction had 4 bases not matched to a gene; V was cut back by 10 bases and J by 3 bases. CDR1 is MNHNS and CDR2 is SASEGT in the germline V gene. This CDR3 is built from 13 residues. This CDR3 reads CATETSGTDTQYF. For the CDR3, the DNA is TGTGCCACCGAGACTAGCGGGACAGATACGCAGTATTTT.

The gene calls are TRBV25-1 and TRBJ2-7, with a possible D match to TRBD2 (6 bases). V was pared by 8 bases and J by 6 bases, with 20 bases between. Per germline, CDR1 MGHDK and CDR2 SYGVNS. The CDR3 runs 14 residues. CDR3 coding DNA: TGTGCCAGCGGGGGGAGCCCTCTCTCCAGCGAGCAGTACTTC. Its translation: CASGGSPLSSEQYF.